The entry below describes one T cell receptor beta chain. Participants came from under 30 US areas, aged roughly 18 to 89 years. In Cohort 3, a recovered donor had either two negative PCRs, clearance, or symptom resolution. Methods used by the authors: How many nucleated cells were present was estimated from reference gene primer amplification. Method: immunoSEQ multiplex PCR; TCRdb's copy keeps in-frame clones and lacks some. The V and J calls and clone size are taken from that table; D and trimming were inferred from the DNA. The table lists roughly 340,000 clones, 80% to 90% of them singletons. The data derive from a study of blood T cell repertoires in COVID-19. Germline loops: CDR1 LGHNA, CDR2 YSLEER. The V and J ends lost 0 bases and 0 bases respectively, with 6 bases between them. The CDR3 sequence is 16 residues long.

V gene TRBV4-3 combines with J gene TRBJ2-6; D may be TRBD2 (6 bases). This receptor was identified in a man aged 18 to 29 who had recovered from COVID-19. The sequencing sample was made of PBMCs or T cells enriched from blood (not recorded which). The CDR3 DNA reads TGCGCCAGCAGCCAAGAGGACTACTCTGGGGCCAACGTCCTGACTTTC. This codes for CASSQEDYSGANVLTF.